The 8 T cell receptor beta chains in this list originate from one sample, sequenced in a study of human T cells and chemical hapten exposure. Time point indicated: patch test 2, 6 weeks after DPC sensitization. The treatment denotes: therapeutic diphenylcyclopropenone sensitization with weekly scalp DPC. MiXCR, applied by TCRdb to the RACE reads, yields one record per CDR3 protein. The repertoire has roughly 150,000 distinct CDR3 sequences, 12% of them found once; the top ten carry more than 1.1%. This sample comprised whole blood, obtained in connection with sensitization to the hapten diphenylcyclopropenone (DPC). The receptors were gathered from a woman in her forties or fifties with alopecia areata. Some clones in this sample may be carry-over from other donors' samples.

This clonotype appeared many times. V is TRBV7-8 and J is TRBJ1-3, with D possibly TRBD1 on 6 matching bases. V was pared by 2 bases and J by 2 bases, with 10 bases between. The CDR3 consists of 15 residues. The germline CDR1 and CDR2 sequences are SGHVS and FQNEAQ. Written as DNA, the CDR3 is TGTGCCAGCAGCTTACAGGGGATTACTGGAAACACCATATATTTT. Protein product: CASSLQGITGNTIYF.

This sequence joins TRBV20-1 and TRBJ2-1; 8 bases map to TRBD2. Trimming at V came to 3 bases and at J to 9 bases, leaving 13 bases not matched to a gene. This CDR3 comprises 15 residues. Germline lookup yields CDR1 DFQATT and CDR2 SNEGSKA (reference sequence). CDR3 DNA sequence: TGCAGTGCTAGCCCCCCGGCGGGAGGAAGGGTTGAGCAGTTCTTC. Its translation: CSASPPAGGRVEQFF.

This clonotype was detected only a few times. The V gene is TRBV19, the J gene TRBJ2-7; 9 nucleotides agree with TRBD2. Trimming removed 5 bases from V and 4 bases from J; junction bases left unmatched: 12. Germline values: CDR1 LNHDA, CDR2 SQIVND (reference sequence). The CDR3 totals 16 residues. CDR3: CASSETAGGQSYEQYF. In DNA form, the CDR3 reads TGTGCCAGTAGTGAGACTGCGGGAGGGCAGAGTTACGAGCAGTACTTC. The full variable domain, completed using reference TRBV19 and TRBJ2-7, is DGGITQSPKYLFRKEGQNVTLSCEQNLNHDAMYWYRQDPGQGLRLIYYSQIVNDFQKGDIAEGYSVSREKKESFPLTVTSAQKNPTAFYLCASSETAGGQSYEQYFGPGTRLTVT.

This clonotype was counted only a few times. This chain links TRBV29-1 with TRBJ2-5; D tentatively fits TRBD1 or TRBD2 (6 bases each). Germline CDR1 SQVTM, CDR2 ANQGSEA. CDR3 length: 12 residues. The V gene lost 8 bases and the J gene lost 4 bases, with 14 bases spanning the gap. The DNA of the CDR3 is TGCAGCTCAAGGGGGGTTCTAGAGACCCAGTACTTC. It encodes CSSRGVLETQYF. The full variable domain, rest sourced from reference TRBV29-1 and TRBJ2-5, is SAVISQKPSRDICQRGTSLTIQCQVDSQVTMMFWYRQQPGQSLTLIATANQGSEATYESGFVIDKFPISRPNLTFSTLTVSNMSPEDSSIYLCSSRGVLETQYFGPGTRLLVL.

This clonotype has ten or more counts. The junction differs from germline at one of its ends, possibly a read error. V and J are TRBV6-5 and TRBJ1-1; 9 positions agree with TRBD1. The germline V gene encodes CDR1 MNHEY and CDR2 SVGAGI. This CDR3 has 16 amino acids. The CDR3 DNA follows: TGTGCCAGCAATTACAACCCGGGACAGGGCGGTAGGGGGGCTTTCTTT. Protein sequence: CASNYNPGQGGRGAFF.

The chain carries TRBV9 and TRBJ1-1, with no clear D. CDR1 and CDR2 from the germline V gene are SGDLS and YYNGEE. V was trimmed by 4 bases and J by 1 base, leaving 26 bases between them. CDR3 length: 19 residues. The CDR3 sequence: CASSPNDPLGWERNTEAFF. CDR3 in DNA: TGTGCCAGCAGCCCCAATGACCCACTGGGTTGGGAACGGAACACTGAAGCTTTCTTT.

This sequence joins TRBV28 and TRBJ2-7; D gene ambiguous. CDR3 length: 11 amino acids. Germline lookup yields CDR1 MDHEN and CDR2 SYDVKM. V gave up 6 bases and J gave up 0 bases, with 3 bases separating them. The CDR3 DNA reads as TGTGCCAGCAGAGCCTCCTACGAGCAGTACTTC. Translating gives CASRASYEQYF.

This clonotype was observed many times. For the CDR3, the DNA is TGCAGTGCTAGCGGGGTCATATCTGGAAACACCATATATTTT. Protein sequence: CSASGVISGNTIYF. The chain recombines TRBV20-1 with TRBJ1-3, with no clear D. Germline lookup yields CDR1 DFQATT and CDR2 SNEGSKA (reference sequence). The CDR3 length is 14 residues. V lost 3 bases and J 1 base, leaving 10 bases between the germline ends.